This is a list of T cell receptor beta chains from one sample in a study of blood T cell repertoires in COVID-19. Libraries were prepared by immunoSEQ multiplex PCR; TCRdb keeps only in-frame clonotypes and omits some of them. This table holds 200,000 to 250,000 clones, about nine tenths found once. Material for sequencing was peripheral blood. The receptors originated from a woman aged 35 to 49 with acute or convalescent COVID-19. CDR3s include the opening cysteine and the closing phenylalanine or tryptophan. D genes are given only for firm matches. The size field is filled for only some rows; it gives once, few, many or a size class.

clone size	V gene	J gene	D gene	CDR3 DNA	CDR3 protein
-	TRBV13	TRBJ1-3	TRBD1	TGTGCCAGCAGCCCCGGACAGGGAATCTCTGGAAACACCATATATTTT	CASSPGQGISGNTIYF
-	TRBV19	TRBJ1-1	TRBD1	TGTGCCAGTAGCCCGCAGGGGGCTCCGTCGACTTTCTTT	CASSPQGAPSTFF
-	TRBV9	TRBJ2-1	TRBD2	TGTGCCAGCAGCGCAAGACTAGCGGGGGGTTACAATGAGCAGTTCTTC	CASSARLAGGYNEQFF
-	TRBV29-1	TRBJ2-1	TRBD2	TGCAGCGTTGAAGTAAATAGCGGGGGGGTCTACAATGAGCAGTTCTTC	CSVEVNSGGVYNEQFF
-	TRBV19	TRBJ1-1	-	TGTGCCAGTAGAAGGACACAGGCCGATAAAGCTTTCTTT	CASRRTQADKAFF
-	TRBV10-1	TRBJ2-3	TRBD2	TGCGCCAGCAGTGCCGCGGGGGGGGGCACAGATACGCAGTATTTT	CASSAAGGGTDTQYF
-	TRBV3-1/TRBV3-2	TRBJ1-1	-	TGTGCCAGCAGCCAGTACAGGGTTACCACTGAAGCTTTCTTT	CASSQYRVTTEAFF
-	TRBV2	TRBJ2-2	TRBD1	TGTGCCAGCAGCCCCGGGACAGGGTCCGGGGAGCTGTTTTTT	CASSPGTGSGELFF
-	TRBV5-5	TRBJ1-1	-	TGTGCCAGCAGCTTGGGTGAGGGTGCGGACACTGAAGCTTTCTTT	CASSLGEGADTEAFF
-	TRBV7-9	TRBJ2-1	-	TGTGCCAGCAGCCCAATCTACAATGAGCAGTTCTTC	CASSPIYNEQFF
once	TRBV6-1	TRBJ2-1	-	TGTGCCAGCAGTGAAGAGGGGCGGTACAATGAGCAGTTCTTC	CASSEEGRYNEQFF
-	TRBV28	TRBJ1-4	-	TGTGCCAGCAGTTTCGGTCTAAATGAAAAACTGTTTTTT	CASSFGLNEKLFF
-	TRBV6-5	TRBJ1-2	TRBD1	TGTGCCAGCAGCCACCGGGACAGCTATGGCTACACCTTC	CASSHRDSYGYTF
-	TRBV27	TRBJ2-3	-	TGTGCCAGCATGCGGGGTGCTAGCACAGATACGCAGTATTTT	CASMRGASTDTQYF
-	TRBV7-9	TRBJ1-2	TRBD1	TGTGCCAGCAGCGAGGACAGGGTAAATGGCTACACCTTC	CASSEDRVNGYTF
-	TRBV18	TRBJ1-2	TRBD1	TGTGCCAGCTCACCGGGACAGGAGAACTATGGCTACACCTTC	CASSPGQENYGYTF
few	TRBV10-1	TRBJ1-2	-	TGCGCCAGCAGTGATTCCGGGACTTATGGCTACACCTTC	CASSDSGTYGYTF
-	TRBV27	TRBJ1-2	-	TGTGCCAGCAGTTTCCTGACAGCGAACTATGGCTACACCTTC	CASSFLTANYGYTF
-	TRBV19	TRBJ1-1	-	TGTGCCAGTATTCGGGGGGGAGGGAACACTGAAGCTTTCTTT	CASIRGGGNTEAFF
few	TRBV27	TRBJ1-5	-	TGTGCCAGCAGTTATCGTAGCAATCAGCCCCAGCATTTT	CASSYRSNQPQHF
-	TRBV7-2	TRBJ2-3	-	TGTGCCAGCAGCTTAGAATCGGGGGTGATCACAGATACGCAGTATTTT	CASSLESGVITDTQYF
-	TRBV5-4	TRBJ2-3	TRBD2	TGTGCCAGCAGCCTGACTAGCGGGGGGACCTCTAGCACAGATACGCAGTATTTT	CASSLTSGGTSSTDTQYF
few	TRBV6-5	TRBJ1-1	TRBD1	TGTGCCAGCAGGACCGGGACAGCGAACACTGAAGCTTTCTTT	CASRTGTANTEAFF
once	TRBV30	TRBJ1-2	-	TGTGCCTGGAGTAGAGGGAACTATGGCTACACCTTC	CAWSRGNYGYTF
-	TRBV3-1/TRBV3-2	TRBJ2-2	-	TGTGCCAGCAGCCATGCGGGGGAGCTGTTTTTT	CASSHAGELFF
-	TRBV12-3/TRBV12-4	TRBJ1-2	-	TGTGCCAGCAGTTTAGCCCCTTATGGCTACACCTTC	CASSLAPYGYTF
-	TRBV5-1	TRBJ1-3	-	TGCGCCAGCAGCTTGGTTCAGGGTGAAGGGAGAAACACCATATATTTT	CASSLVQGEGRNTIYF
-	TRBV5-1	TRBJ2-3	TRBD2	TGCGCCAGCAGCCTAACTAGCGGGGGGGCACGAGATACGCAGTATTTT	CASSLTSGGARDTQYF
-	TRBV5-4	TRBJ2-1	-	TGTGCCAGCAGCTCCGGGGACTCCTACAATGAGCAGTTCTTC	CASSSGDSYNEQFF
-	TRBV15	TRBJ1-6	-	TGTGCCACCAGCAGGGAGGGTATCTCGACCTCACCCCTCCACTTT	CATSREGISTSPLHF
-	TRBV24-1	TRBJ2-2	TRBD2	TGTGCCACCAGTGATGCTAGCGGGGGGACGAACACCGGGGAGCTGTTTTTT	CATSDASGGTNTGELFF
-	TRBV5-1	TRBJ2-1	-	TGCGCCAGCAGCCCATACAGCTCCTACAATGAGCAGTTCTTC	CASSPYSSYNEQFF
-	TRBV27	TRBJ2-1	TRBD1	TGTGCCAGCAGTTTACCGGGGACAGTGAGCTCCTACAATGAGCAGTTCTTC	CASSLPGTVSSYNEQFF
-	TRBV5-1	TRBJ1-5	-	TGCGCCAGCAGCCTCGGGGATCGGGTAGGGCACCAGCCCCAGCATTTT	CASSLGDRVGHQPQHF
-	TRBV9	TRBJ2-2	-	TGTGCCAGCAGGGAGGGGGCTGGGAACACCGGGGAGCTGTTTTTT	CASREGAGNTGELFF
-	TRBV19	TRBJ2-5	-	TGTGCCAGTAGTAACAGGGACCAAGAGACCCAGTACTTC	CASSNRDQETQYF
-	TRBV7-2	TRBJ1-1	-	TGTGCCAGCAGCTTCCGTGCTACGGGTGAAGCTTTCTTT	CASSFRATGEAFF
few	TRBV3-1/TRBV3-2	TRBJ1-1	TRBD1	TGTGCCAGCAGTCAACAGGGGACCGCTGAAGCTTTCTTT	CASSQQGTAEAFF
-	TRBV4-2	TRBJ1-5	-	TGTGCCAGCAGCCATAGTAGCCAAGGCAATCAGCCCCAGCATTTT	CASSHSSQGNQPQHF
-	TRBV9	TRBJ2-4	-	TGTGCCAGCAGCGTAGGACAGGACCCGGGCATTCAGTACTTC	CASSVGQDPGIQYF
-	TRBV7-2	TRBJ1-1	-	TGTGCCAGTAGCCACCTAGGGGTCGACACTGAAGCTTTCTTT	CASSHLGVDTEAFF
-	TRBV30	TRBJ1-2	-	TGTGCCTGGAGTGTACTTGGGGGGGGCTACACCTTC	CAWSVLGGGYTF
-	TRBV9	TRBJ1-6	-	TGTGCCAGCAGCGTAGGGCGGAGCTCCTATAATTCACCCCTCCACTTT	CASSVGRSSYNSPLHF
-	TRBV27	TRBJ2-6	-	TGTGCCAGCAGTCCCTCGACAGGAAACGCTGGGGCCAACGTCCTGACTTTC	CASSPSTGNAGANVLTF
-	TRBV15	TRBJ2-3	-	TGTGCCACCAGCGCCCGAGGGGGGGGCGCGCCTCCGTATTTT	CATSARGGGAPPYF
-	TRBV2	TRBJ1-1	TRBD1	TGTGCCAGCAGTGATGAGGGGGCACGAACTGAAGCTTTCTTT	CASSDEGARTEAFF
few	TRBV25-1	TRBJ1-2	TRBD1	TGTGCCAGCAGTGAATACAAGGGGGCCTATGGCTACACCTTC	CASSEYKGAYGYTF
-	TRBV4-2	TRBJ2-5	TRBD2	TGTGCCAGCAGCCAAGGTACTGCAGGACTAGCGGCTCGGGAGACCCAGTACTTC	CASSQGTAGLAARETQYF
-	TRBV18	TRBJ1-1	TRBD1	TGTGCCAGCTCACGGCAGGGGGGTAACACTGAAGCTTTCTTT	CASSRQGGNTEAFF
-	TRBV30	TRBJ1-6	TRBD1	TGTGCCTGGAGTCTCAGCCGGACAGGGGCCCTCGATTCACCCCTCCACTTT	CAWSLSRTGALDSPLHF
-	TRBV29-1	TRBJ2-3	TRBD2	TGCAGCGTAGACGGACTAGCGGGGGAAGATACGCAGTATTTT	CSVDGLAGEDTQYF
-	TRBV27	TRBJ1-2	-	TGTGCCAGCAGTTTCCGGGGTTTGAGCGGCTACACCTTC	CASSFRGLSGYTF
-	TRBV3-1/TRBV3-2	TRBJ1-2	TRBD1	TGTGCCAGCAGCCAAGAGGAGGGGGCGAGGTATGGCTACACCTTC	CASSQEEGARYGYTF
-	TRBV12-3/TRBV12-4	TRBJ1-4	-	TGTGCCAGCAGTTTAGGCGGGAATGAAAAACTGTTTTTT	CASSLGGNEKLFF
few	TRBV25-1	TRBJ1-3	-	TGTGCCAGCAGTGAATGGTCGAGGGAGGAAAACTCTGGAAACACCATATATTTT	CASSEWSREENSGNTIYF
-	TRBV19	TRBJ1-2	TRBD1	TGTGCCAGTAGCAACAGGGGGGGCAACTATGGCTACACCTTC	CASSNRGGNYGYTF
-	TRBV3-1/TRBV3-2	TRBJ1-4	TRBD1	TGTGCCAGGAAACCGGGACAGGCTGTTGAAAAACTGTTTTTT	CARKPGQAVEKLFF
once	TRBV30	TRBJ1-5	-	TGTGCCTGGACCTTGTCTGGGGGGGGCAATCAGCCCCAGCATTTT	CAWTLSGGGNQPQHF
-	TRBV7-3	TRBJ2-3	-	TGTGCCAGCAGCCCCGCGGGGCCAGATACGCAGTATTTT	CASSPAGPDTQYF